The table lists the clone carrying this T cell receptor beta chain with many counts. What it recognizes is unknown. There are 15 residues in the CDR3. Per the germline V gene, CDR1 is SGHRS and CDR2 is YFSETQ. Trimming stripped 4 bases from V and 7 bases from J, with 18 bases between. This record belongs to a study of response to subunit inactivated influenza vaccine. MiXCR, run by TCRdb on the RT-PCR reads, gives a single entry per CDR3 protein. The sample has approximately 480,000 distinct CDR3 sequences, about a tenth seen once. Study-wide results and limits: It was suggested by the authors that few new T cells are recruited by each seasonal influenza vaccination.

The TCR originated in a man aged 50 to 59 who received an inactivated influenza vaccine. This sample comprised PBMCs from blood, obtained 40 to 50 days after vaccination. The rearrangement links TRBV5-1 to TRBJ2-1; D unclear. The CDR3 loop is CASSLTGPPKNEQFF. The CDR3 nucleotides read TGCGCCAGCAGCCTTACCGGGCCTCCGAAAAATGAGCAGTTCTTC.